Below are 21 T cell receptor beta chains sequenced from a single sample in a study of neurological immune-mediated disorders. Each CDR3 protein gets one entry after TCRdb re-called the 5' RACE reads with MiXCR. The data contain tens of thousands of distinct CDR3 sequences, more than 4% of them singletons. Sequenced sample: PBMCs. These receptors all stem from a man aged 50-60 years with multiple sclerosis.

This clonotype was detected many times. Mismatch with germline at one junction end may stem from a read error. This chain joins TRBV12-3 or TRBV12-4 and TRBJ1-5; no clear D gene. The CDR3 contains 13 residues. The chain's CDR3 is CASSLAGNQPQHF. CDR3 nucleotides: TGCGCCAGCAGCTTGGCCGGTAATCAGCCCCAGCATTTT.

The chain employs TRBV2 and TRBJ2-7; no reliable D call. Germline V gene sequence: CDR1 SNHLY, CDR2 FYNNEI. This CDR3 comprises 14 residues. Trimming stripped 7 bases from V and 0 bases from J, with 13 bases between. CDR3 DNA sequence: TGTGCCAGCAAATGGTATGCGAACTCCTACGAGCAGTACTTC. Amino acids: CASKWYANSYEQYF.

This clonotype appeared many times. The genes are TRBV5-6 and TRBJ2-7; no reliable D call. The CDR3 runs to 14 residues. Germline assignment: CDR1 SGHDT and CDR2 YYEEEE. V lost 0 bases and J lost 2, with 9 bases in between. The CDR3 sequence is CASSLAATAYEQYF. CDR3 coding DNA: TGTGCCAGCAGCTTGGCCGCCACAGCCTACGAGCAGTACTTC.

The sample holds many counts of this clonotype. V is TRBV5-1 and J is TRBJ2-1, with D maybe TRBD2 (5 bases). This CDR3 has 14 residues. Trimming left V 0 bases short and J 4 bases short, with 8 bases between. The germline CDR1 and CDR2 sequences are SGHRS and YFSETQ. The CDR3: CASSLGGIYNEQFF. For the CDR3, the DNA is TGCGCCAGCAGCTTGGGAGGGATTTACAATGAGCAGTTCTTC.

This clonotype was observed a few times. CDR3: CATVGPGELFF. In nucleotides, the CDR3 is TGTGCCACCGTAGGCCCCGGGGAGCTGTTTTTT. This chain uses TRBV28 with TRBJ2-2; unclear D gene. Trimming left V 10 bases short and J 6 bases short, with 9 bases between. The CDR3 loop spans 11 amino acids. Germline CDR1 MDHEN, CDR2 SYDVKM.

This clonotype was counted ten times or more. This rearrangement joins TRBV12-3 or TRBV12-4 to TRBJ2-5; TRBD2 is a possible D gene (7 bases). The germline V and J ends were trimmed by 11 bases and 5 bases, with 21 bases remaining between them. This CDR3 comprises 14 residues. The CDR3 nucleotides read TGTGCCTCCAGAGGGGGGGGGCCTCGGGAGACCCAGTACTTC. It encodes CASRGGGPRETQYF.

This clonotype came up a few times. The genes are TRBV7-8 and TRBJ2-1, with 9 bases matching TRBD1. CDR3 length equals 14 residues. Germline assignment: CDR1 SGHVS and CDR2 FQNEAQ. V was pared by 8 bases and J by 7 bases, with 9 bases of the junction left unmatched. The CDR3 nucleotides read TGTGCCAGCCACCCCGGGACAGGGCTTAATGAGCAGTTCTTC. Encoded protein: CASHPGTGLNEQFF.

This clonotype occurred many times. This sequence joins TRBV6-5 and TRBJ1-2, with D perhaps TRBD1 (6 bases). In germline, CDR1 is MNHEY, CDR2 SVGAGI. With 1 base removed from V and 6 bases from J, the gap between germline ends came to 9 bases. This CDR3 spans 13 amino acids. Here the CDR3 DNA reads TGTGCCAGCAGTTACTTCCAGGGGAATGGCTACACCTTC. Protein: CASSYFQGNGYTF.

The chain employs TRBV3-1 and TRBJ1-1; 7 bases are shared with TRBD1. After removal of 4 bases from V and 0 bases from J, the junction contained 5 bases not matched to a gene. This CDR3 contains 15 residues. CDR1 and CDR2 from the germline V gene are LGHDT and YNNKEL (reference sequence). The CDR3 sequence is CASSPVRGLNTEAFF. CDR3 in DNA: TGTGCCAGCAGCCCAGTAAGGGGGCTGAACACTGAAGCTTTCTTT.

Many counts were recorded for this clonotype. The chain employs TRBV15 and TRBJ2-3; maybe TRBD2 (5 bases). This CDR3 contains 16 residues. The germline V gene has CDR1 LNHNV and CDR2 YYDKDF (reference sequence). The ends were cut back, 1 base at V and 0 bases at J, with 11 bases in the middle. CDR3 in amino acids: CATSRGAVTSTDTQYF. The CDR3 DNA follows: TGTGCCACCAGCAGAGGAGCGGTTACTAGCACAGATACGCAGTATTTT.

This clonotype was observed at least ten times. This chain joins TRBV11-3 and TRBJ2-1; 7 bases line up with TRBD2. This CDR3 has 12 residues. Germline V gene lookup returns CDR1 SGHNT and CDR2 YENEEA. Unmatched junction bases numbered 3, after V lost 4 bases and J lost 9 bases. CDR3 protein: CASSSGGSEQFF. The CDR3 nucleotides read TGTGCCAGCAGCTCGGGGGGTAGTGAGCAGTTCTTC.

This clonotype appeared many times. The CDR3 loop reads CSVERGRHGYTF. DNA of the CDR3: TGCAGCGTTGAAAGGGGCCGGCACGGCTACACCTTC. The V gene is TRBV29-1, the J gene TRBJ1-2; D possibly corresponds to TRBD1 (5 bases). The germline V gene encodes CDR1 SQVTM and CDR2 ANQGSEA. V gave up 2 bases and J gave up 8 bases, with 12 bases separating them. The CDR3 extends over 12 amino acids.

This clonotype was observed many times. This chain links TRBV5-1 with TRBJ2-2; 7 nucleotides align to TRBD2. The length of the CDR3 is 17 residues. CDR1 is SGHRS and CDR2 is YFSETQ in the germline V gene. The V segment lost 2 bases and the J segment 0 bases; nucleotides outside the gene matches: 7. DNA of the CDR3: TGCGCCAGCAGCTTACAACCCGGGACTACGAACACCGGGGAGCTGTTTTTT. Translating it yields CASSLQPGTTNTGELFF.

This clonotype was picked up many times. The chain joins TRBV5-1 to TRBJ1-4; maybe TRBD1 (6 bases). Germline lookup yields CDR1 SGHRS and CDR2 YFSETQ. The CDR3 spans 15 residues. V dropped 2 bases and J dropped 7 bases, with 15 bases sitting between them. CDR3 loop: CASSLSGARGEKLFF. CDR3 sequence (DNA): TGCGCCAGCAGCTTATCAGGGGCTCGGGGTGAAAAACTGTTTTTT. Using reference TRBV5-1 and TRBJ1-4 for the parts outside the CDR3, the full variable domain is KAGVTQTPRYLIKTRGQQVTLSCSPISGHRSVSWYQQTPGQGLQFLFEYFSETQRNKGNFPGRFSGRQFSNSRSEMNVSTLELGDSALYLCASSLSGARGEKLFFGSGTQLSVL.

This clonotype was counted only a few times. A much larger clone lies one base from this, so it may be a read error. The chain recombines TRBV7-2 with TRBJ2-3; TRBD2 matches 7 bases. CDR1 is SGHTA and CDR2 is FQGNSA in the germline V gene. The CDR3 is 13 residues long. V shed 7 bases and J 5 bases; nucleotides not matched to a gene: 6. This CDR3 reads CASTGIAGDTQYF. The CDR3 bases are TGTGCCAGCACGGGAATAGCGGGAGATACGCAGTATTTT.

This clonotype was counted at least ten times. The chain is built from TRBV7-2 and TRBJ2-3; no clear D. V gave up 4 bases and J gave up 8 bases, with 19 bases separating them. Germline V gene lookup returns CDR1 SGHTA and CDR2 FQGNSA. CDR3 size: 15 residues. Here the CDR3 DNA reads TGTGCCAGCAGCTCATCTCCCTCCCCCGGGTCTACGCAGTATTTT. Encoded protein: CASSSSPSPGSTQYF.

This clonotype was recorded many times. The genes are TRBV20-1 and TRBJ2-1; TRBD2 aligns across 10 bases. CDR3 size: 14 residues. The germline CDR1 and CDR2 sequences are DFQATT and SNEGSKA (reference sequence). The V and J ends lost 5 bases and 7 bases, in that order; junction bases with no gene match: 8. The CDR3 DNA is TGCAGTGCTTCGCCGGGACTAGCGACTAATGAGCAGTTCTTC. It codes for CSASPGLATNEQFF.

In this sample, this clonotype turned up many times. The chain recombines TRBV6-5 with TRBJ1-6; the match to TRBD1 covers 7 bases. The ends lost 2 bases at V and 10 bases at J; junction bases unmatched: 5. CDR3 size: 14 residues. Per the germline V gene, CDR1 is MNHEY and CDR2 is SVGAGI. The CDR3 bases are TGTGCCAGCAGTTACAACAGGGGAGGATCACCCCTCCACTTT. Translated: CASSYNRGGSPLHF.

This clonotype was seen many times. V is TRBV2 and J is TRBJ2-7; 7 nucleotides agree with TRBD1. Germline CDR1 is SNHLY and CDR2 is FYNNEI. CDR3 size: 15 residues. With 6 bases clipped from V and 3 bases from J, the junction kept 11 bases outside the gene matches. This CDR3 reads CASSLQGPANYEQYF. CDR3 DNA sequence: TGTGCCAGCAGCCTACAGGGGCCCGCCAACTACGAGCAGTACTTC.

This clonotype was counted only a few times. The rearrangement links TRBV3-1 to TRBJ2-2, with TRBD1 matching 7 bases. V trimming: 2 bases; J trimming: 2 bases; junction bases outside the gene matches: 8. The germline V gene has CDR1 LGHDT and CDR2 YNNKEL (reference sequence). The CDR3 extends over 17 amino acids. As DNA, the CDR3 is TGTGCCAGCAGCCAAACTTGGGGACAGATAAACACCGGGGAGCTGTTTTTT. This gives the protein CASSQTWGQINTGELFF.

This clonotype showed up just a few times. V usage is TRBV3-1 and J usage is TRBJ2-1; 7 bases align to TRBD2. V shed 1 base, J shed 15 bases, and the junction held 3 bases outside the gene matches. The CDR3 is 11 amino acids. CDR1 LGHDT and CDR2 YNNKEL come from the germline V gene (reference sequence). CDR3 region: CASSQAGGRFF. CDR3 bases: TGTGCCAGCAGCCAAGCGGGGGGACGGTTCTTC.